These T cell receptor beta chains were read from a single sample in a study of TIL therapy for anti-PD-1-resistant metastatic lung cancer. Assay used: immunoSEQ multiplex PCR; TCRdb lists only in-frame clones, some missing. The table records about 60,000 clones, over 75% of them present only once. The sample consisted of blood, taken at baseline. Receptors were obtained from a person between 25 and 80 years old with non-small cell lung cancer. CDR3s leave out the opening cysteine and the closing phenylalanine or tryptophan. Part of the rows lack a size; the others show once, few, many or a class for expanded clones.

- | TRBJ1-1 | TRBV4-1 | ASSDQRRTEAF
- | TRBJ2-2 | TRBV29-1 | SVVVRGRTGELF
once | TRBJ1-5 | TRBV7-3 | ASSLTRGEPQH
- | TRBJ1-2 | TRBV3-1/TRBV3-2 | ASSQQVGGDWRGYT
- | TRBJ1-1 | TRBV19 | ASSIGRTEAF
- | TRBJ1-4 | TRBV12-5 | ASAHNEKLF
- | TRBJ1-2 | TRBV18 | ASSPLTESGRGGYT
- | TRBJ1-1 | TRBV19 | ASSRGLVNTEAF
- | TRBJ2-4 | TRBV4-2 | ASSQGEQKAKNIQY
few | TRBJ2-2 | TRBV14 | ASSPGLWAGELF
- | TRBJ1-2 | TRBV5-5 | ASSPSGQDPSGYT
- | TRBJ2-7 | TRBV5-1 | ASSPEAGPPSYEQY
- | TRBJ1-4 | TRBV5-1 | ASSLEGTIGEKLF
- | TRBJ2-1 | TRBV27 | ASSSAGSSYNEQF
few | TRBJ2-2 | TRBV10-1 | ASSELAPGELF
- | TRBJ2-7 | TRBV5-4 | ASSLGLAVSPYEQY
- | TRBJ1-1 | TRBV18 | ASSPRVGDTEAF
- | TRBJ2-7 | TRBV5-4 | ASSFPIYPYEQY
- | TRBJ2-3 | TRBV7-2 | ASSAQTGPDTQY
- | TRBJ1-6 | TRBV4-1 | ASSQGYRAGNSPLH
- | TRBJ1-3 | TRBV23-1 | ASSRIRIQKPSGNTIY
- | TRBJ1-4 | TRBV27 | ASSLSAGVNEKLF
few | TRBJ2-7 | TRBV10-1 | ASSEAGSSYEQY
few | TRBJ2-7 | TRBV2 | ASDRDSSYEQY
- | TRBJ2-3 | TRBV5-1 | ASSLGGLTDTQY
- | TRBJ1-5 | TRBV5-1 | ASSLDLNQPQH
- | TRBJ2-7 | TRBV7-2 | ASSLEREKQY
- | TRBJ2-3 | TRBV6-5 | ASSLRASGGTDTQY
- | TRBJ2-1 | TRBV5-6 | ASSNLAGGSVEQF
- | TRBJ2-7 | TRBV7-9 | ASSSQARSYEQY
- | TRBJ2-7 | TRBV27 | ASSSTGPFSYEQY
- | TRBJ1-6 | TRBV7-9 | ASRRDPYNSPLH
- | TRBJ2-7 | TRBV12-3/TRBV12-4 | ASRDKDSYEQY
- | TRBJ1-2 | TRBV25-1 | ASSAQPTGIYGYT
- | TRBJ2-3 | TRBV6-5 | ASSYQGAATDTQY
- | TRBJ1-5 | TRBV6-6 | ASGGNSNQPQH
- | TRBJ2-1 | TRBV3-1/TRBV3-2 | ASSPGGAGDNEQF
- | TRBJ2-6 | TRBV5-1 | ASRVEGTGANVLT